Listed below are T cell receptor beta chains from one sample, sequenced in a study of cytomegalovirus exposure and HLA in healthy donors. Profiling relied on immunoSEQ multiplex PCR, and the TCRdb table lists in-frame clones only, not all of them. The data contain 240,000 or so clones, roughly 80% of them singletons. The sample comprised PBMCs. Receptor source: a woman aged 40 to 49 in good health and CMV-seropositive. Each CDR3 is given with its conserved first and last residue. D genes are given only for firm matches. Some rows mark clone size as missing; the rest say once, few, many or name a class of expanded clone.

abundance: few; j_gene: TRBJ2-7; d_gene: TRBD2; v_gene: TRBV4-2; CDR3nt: TGTGCCAGCAGCCCTACTAGCGGGAATACCTACGAGCAGTACTTC; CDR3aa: CASSPTSGNTYEQYF
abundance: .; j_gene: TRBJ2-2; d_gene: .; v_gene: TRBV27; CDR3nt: TGTGCCAGCGCCGACAGCCTGAACACCGGGGAGCTGTTTTTT; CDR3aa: CASADSLNTGELFF
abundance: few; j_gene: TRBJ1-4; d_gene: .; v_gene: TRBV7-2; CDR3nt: TGTGCCAGCCTGTCGAGAACCGATGAAAAACTGTTTTTT; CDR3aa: CASLSRTDEKLFF
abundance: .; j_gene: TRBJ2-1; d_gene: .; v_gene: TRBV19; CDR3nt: TGTGCCAGTAGTGGAATCAGGACATCCTCCTACAATGAGCAGTTCTTC; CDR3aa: CASSGIRTSSYNEQFF
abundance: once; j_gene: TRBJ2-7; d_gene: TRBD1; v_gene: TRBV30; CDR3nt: TGTGCCTGGAGCCTTGAAACCGGGACAGTCAGATACGAGCAGTACTTC; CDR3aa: CAWSLETGTVRYEQYF
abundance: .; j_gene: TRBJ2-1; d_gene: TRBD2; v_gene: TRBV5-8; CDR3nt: TGTGCCAGCAGCTTGGTGGGGACTACCAATGAGCAGTTCTTC; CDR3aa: CASSLVGTTNEQFF
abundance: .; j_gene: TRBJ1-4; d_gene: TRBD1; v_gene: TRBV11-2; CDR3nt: TGTGCCAGCAGCTTTCGGGGGACAGGGGGGCGGGAAAAACTGTTTTTT; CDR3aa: CASSFRGTGGREKLFF
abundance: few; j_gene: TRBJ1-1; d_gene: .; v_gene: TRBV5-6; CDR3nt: TGTGCCAGCAGCTTGATGGCACTGAACACTGAAGCTTTCTTT; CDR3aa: CASSLMALNTEAFF
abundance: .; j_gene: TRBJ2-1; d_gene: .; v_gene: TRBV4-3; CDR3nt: TGCGCCAGCAGCCAAGTTCAGGGTGAGCAGTTCTTC; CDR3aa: CASSQVQGEQFF
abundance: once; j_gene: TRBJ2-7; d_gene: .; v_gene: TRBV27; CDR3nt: TGTGCCAGCAGTTTATCATGGCGGAGCTCCTACGAGCAGTACTTC; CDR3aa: CASSLSWRSSYEQYF
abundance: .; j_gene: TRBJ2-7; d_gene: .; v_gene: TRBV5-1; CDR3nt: TGCGCCAGCAGCTACGTATCTAAGTACGAGCAGTACTTC; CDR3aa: CASSYVSKYEQYF
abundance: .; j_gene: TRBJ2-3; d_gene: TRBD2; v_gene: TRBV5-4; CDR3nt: TGTGCCAGCAGCTTATCGGTGGGAGGGCCTGGGGATACGCAGTATTTT; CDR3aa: CASSLSVGGPGDTQYF
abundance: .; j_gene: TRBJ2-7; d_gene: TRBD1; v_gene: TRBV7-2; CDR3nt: TGTGCCAGCAGCCTAGACAGGGTTTCCTACGAGCAGTACTTC; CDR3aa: CASSLDRVSYEQYF
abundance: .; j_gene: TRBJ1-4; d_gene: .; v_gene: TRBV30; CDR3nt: TGTGCCTGGAGTGTACAGGGACGTGCAACTAATGAAAAACTGTTTTTT; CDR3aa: CAWSVQGRATNEKLFF
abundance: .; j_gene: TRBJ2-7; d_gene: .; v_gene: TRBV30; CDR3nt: TGTGCCTGGAGTGTAGTGACATCGAACGAGCAGTACTTC; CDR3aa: CAWSVVTSNEQYF
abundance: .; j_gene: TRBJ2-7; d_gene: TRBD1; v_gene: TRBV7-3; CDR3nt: TGTGCCAGCAGCCCACAGGGGGCCGCCTCCTACGAGCAGTACTTC; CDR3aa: CASSPQGAASYEQYF
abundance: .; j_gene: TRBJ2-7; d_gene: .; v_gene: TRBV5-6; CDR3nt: TGTGCCAGCAGCAATGGGGGGGCAGGGGACTACGAGCAGTACTTC; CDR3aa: CASSNGGAGDYEQYF
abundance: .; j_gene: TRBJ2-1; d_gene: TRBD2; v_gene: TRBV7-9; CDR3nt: TGTGCCAGCAGTCATACTAGCGGGGGGGCCCTAAGTGAGCAGTTCTTC; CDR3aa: CASSHTSGGALSEQFF
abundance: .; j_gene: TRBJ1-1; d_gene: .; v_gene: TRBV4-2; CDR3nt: TGTGCCAGCGGATCGGGTGACAGCGACACTGAAGCTTTCTTT; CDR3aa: CASGSGDSDTEAFF
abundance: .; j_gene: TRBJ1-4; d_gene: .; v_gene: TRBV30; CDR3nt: TGTGCCTGGAACGAGGGTTTAAATGAAAAACTGTTTTTT; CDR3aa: CAWNEGLNEKLFF
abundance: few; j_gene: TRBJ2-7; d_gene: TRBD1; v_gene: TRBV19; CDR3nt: TGTGCCAGTAGTATTACCGTGGGACAGCCCTACGAGCAGTACTTC; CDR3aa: CASSITVGQPYEQYF
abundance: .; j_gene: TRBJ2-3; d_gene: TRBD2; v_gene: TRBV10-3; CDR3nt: TGTGCCGTTAGCGGGAGAGGCACAGATACGCAGTATTTT; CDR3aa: CAVSGRGTDTQYF